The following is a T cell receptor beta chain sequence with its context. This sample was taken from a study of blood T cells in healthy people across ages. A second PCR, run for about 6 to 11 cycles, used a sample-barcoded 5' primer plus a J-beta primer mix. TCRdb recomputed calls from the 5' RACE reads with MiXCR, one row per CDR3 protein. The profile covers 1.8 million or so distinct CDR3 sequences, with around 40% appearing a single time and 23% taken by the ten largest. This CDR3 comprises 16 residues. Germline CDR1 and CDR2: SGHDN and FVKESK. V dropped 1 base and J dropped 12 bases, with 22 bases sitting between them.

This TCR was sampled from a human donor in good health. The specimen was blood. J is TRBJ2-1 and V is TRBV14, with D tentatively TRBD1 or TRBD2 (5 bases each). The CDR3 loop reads CASSQGGATPTGGQFF. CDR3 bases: TGTGCCAGCAGCCAAGGAGGGGCGACTCCTACTGGAGGGCAGTTCTTC.